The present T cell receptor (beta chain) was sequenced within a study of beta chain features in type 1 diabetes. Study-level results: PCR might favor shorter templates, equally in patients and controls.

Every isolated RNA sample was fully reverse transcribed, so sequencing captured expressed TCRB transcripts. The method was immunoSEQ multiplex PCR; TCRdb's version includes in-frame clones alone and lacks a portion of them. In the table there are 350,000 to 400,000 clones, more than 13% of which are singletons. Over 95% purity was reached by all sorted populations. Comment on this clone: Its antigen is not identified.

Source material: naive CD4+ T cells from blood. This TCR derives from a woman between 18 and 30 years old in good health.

Written as DNA, the CDR3 is TGTGCCAGCGCCCGGACTAGCTTTAGTGAGCAGTTCTTC. Translating it yields CASARTSFSEQFF. The chain joins TRBV27 to TRBJ2-1, with TRBD2 matching 8 bases. This CDR3 has 13 residues. Germline CDR1 is MNHEY and CDR2 is SMNVEV (reference sequence). The J segment lost 9 bases and the V segment lost 8 bases, leaving 9 bases of the junction unmatched.